A single sample is the source of the 15 T cell receptor beta chains below, sequenced in a study of T cell repertoires in cytomegalovirus infection. No cognate antigen is known for these TCRs. TCRdb fed the reads into MiXCR, producing one record per CDR3 protein. The sample shows roughly 920,000 distinct CDR3 sequences, approximately 31% of them seen only once. The input for sequencing was cultured CD8+ T cells from PBMCs, taken from culture after CMV antigen stimulation. The receptors shown here come from a human donor in good health (CMV status not recorded). Some clones in this sample may be carry-over from other donors' samples.

V and J are TRBV12-3 or TRBV12-4 and TRBJ1-2, with D possibly TRBD1 on 6 matching bases. The CDR3 runs to 15 residues. Trimming pared 5 bases from V and 1 base from J, leaving 14 bases between. As DNA, the CDR3 is TGTGCCAGCAGTCCCCGGGACACCTATAACTATGGCTACACCTTC. Protein sequence: CASSPRDTYNYGYTF.

The chain carries TRBV10-2 and TRBJ2-7; D might be TRBD1 or TRBD2, each matching 5 bases. Germline CDR1 is WSHSY and CDR2 is SAAADI. This CDR3 is 13 amino acids long. V shed 7 bases and J shed 3 bases, with 13 bases lying between them. CDR3 nucleotides: TGCGCCAGCACCGCGAGAGGGGACTACGAGCAGTACTTC. Encoded protein: CASTARGDYEQYF.

CDR3 nucleotides: TGTGCCACAGGGGGGGACATCGACTACAATGAGCAGTTCTTC. This gives the protein CATGGDIDYNEQFF. V and J are TRBV19 and TRBJ2-1; perhaps D is TRBD1 or TRBD2 (7 bases each). Germline V CDR1 and CDR2: LNHDA, SQIVND (reference sequence). CDR3 length equals 14 residues. Trimming removed 10 bases from V and 3 bases from J, with 16 bases in between. The whole variable domain, remainder taken from reference TRBV19 and TRBJ2-1, is DGGITQSPKYLFRKEGQNVTLSCEQNLNHDAMYWYRQDPGQGLRLIYYSQIVNDFQKGDIAEGYSVSREKKESFPLTVTSAQKNPTAFYLCATGGDIDYNEQFFGPGTRLTVL.

The chain couples TRBV15 to TRBJ2-1; 7 bases map to TRBD2. Trimming removed 0 bases from V and 10 bases from J; junction bases left unmatched: 9. Germline assignment: CDR1 LNHNV and CDR2 YYDKDF (reference sequence). The CDR3 has 15 residues. In DNA form, the CDR3 reads TGTGCCACCAGCAGAGATCTGGGACTAAGTAGGGAGCAGTTCTTC. Its protein is CATSRDLGLSREQFF. The variable domain in full, completed from reference TRBV15 and TRBJ2-1, reads DAMVIQNPRYQVTQFGKPVTLSCSQTLNHNVMYWYQQKSSQAPKLLFHYYDKDFNNEADTPDNFQSRRPNTSFCFLDIRSPGLGDTAMYLCATSRDLGLSREQFFGPGTRLTVL.

The chain joins TRBV7-3 to TRBJ2-1; TRBD1 aligns across 8 bases. Germline assignment: CDR1 SGHTA and CDR2 FQGTGA. Trimming removed 3 bases from V and 4 bases from J; junction bases left unmatched: 8. This CDR3 has 16 amino acids. The CDR3 region has the DNA TGTGCCAGCAGCTTTCTCAGGGGGCGCAAGTACAATGAGCAGTTCTTC. It specifies CASSFLRGRKYNEQFF.

Note on this clonotype: Relative to the germline gene, one junction end is altered; a read error may explain this. The V call is TRBV4-1, the J call TRBJ1-6; the D gene is possibly TRBD1 (5 bases). There are 18 residues in the CDR3. Germline assignment: CDR1 MGHRA and CDR2 YSYEKL. The CDR3 is CASSQVGHQSSYNSPLHF. Written as DNA, the CDR3 is TGTGCCAGCAGCCAAGTCGGACATCAAAGCTCCTATAATTCACCCCTCCACTTT.

This clonotype was found many times. The chain carries TRBV7-8 and TRBJ2-7; TRBD1 agrees at 11 bases. The germline CDR1 and CDR2 sequences are SGHVS and FQNEAQ. With 5 bases clipped from V and 6 bases from J, the junction kept 6 bases outside the gene matches. The CDR3 loop spans 14 amino acids. The CDR3 nucleotides read TGTGCCAGCAGCCTAGGACAGGGGGCTTTCGAGCAGTACTTC. This translates into CASSLGQGAFEQYF.

The V call is TRBV2, the J call TRBJ2-3; D is uncertain. The CDR3 is 14 residues long. Deletions cut 5 bases from V and 4 bases from J, with 13 bases between. The germline CDR1 and CDR2 sequences are SNHLY and FYNNEI. The CDR3 sequence is CASSLDPRPDTQYF. The DNA of the CDR3 is TGTGCCAGCAGTTTGGACCCGCGCCCAGATACGCAGTATTTT.

This clonotype was seen ten or more times. This chain uses TRBV28 with TRBJ2-1; 12 bases are shared with TRBD2. Germline V gives CDR1 MDHEN, CDR2 SYDVKM. The junction had 6 bases not matched to a gene; V was cut back by 5 bases and J by 4 bases. The CDR3 length is 16 residues. Here the CDR3 reads CASSLRTSGVYNEQFF. The CDR3 DNA reads TGTGCCAGCAGTCTCAGGACTAGCGGGGTTTACAATGAGCAGTTCTTC. The full variable domain, in which reference TRBV28 and TRBJ2-1 provide the parts outside the CDR3, is DVKVTQSSRYLVKRTGEKVFLECVQDMDHENMFWYRQDPGLGLRLIYFSYDVKMKEKGDIPEGYSVSREKKERFSLILESASTNQTSMYLCASSLRTSGVYNEQFFGPGTRLTVL.

The CDR3 region is CASSGQEDYNEQFF. In DNA form, the CDR3 reads TGTGCCAGCAGTGGACAGGAGGACTACAATGAGCAGTTCTTC. V gene TRBV12-3 or TRBV12-4 combines with J gene TRBJ2-1, with TRBD1 identical over 7 bases. V lost 5 bases to trimming and J lost 3 bases; unmatched junction nucleotides: 4. CDR3 length: 14 residues.

This clonotype was observed many times. The chain links TRBV6-6 to TRBJ2-1, with D possibly being TRBD1 or TRBD2 (5 bases each). Germline-derived CDR1 and CDR2 are MNHNY and SVGAGI (reference sequence). The V end was cut by 5 bases, the J end by 2 bases, with 16 bases between. CDR3 length: 16 amino acids. CDR3 DNA sequence: TGTGCCAGCAGTCTTGGGGGTAGCAGGCCCTACAATGAGCAGTTCTTC. As protein: CASSLGGSRPYNEQFF.

This sequence joins TRBV9 and TRBJ2-3; D gene ambiguous. The CDR3 extends over 12 amino acids. The V end lost 3 bases, the J end lost 5 bases, and 7 bases lay between the germline ends. CDR1 SGDLS and CDR2 YYNGEE come from the germline V gene. CDR3: CASSAFIDTQYF. CDR3 in DNA: TGTGCCAGCAGCGCCTTCATAGATACGCAGTATTTT.

Only a few counts were recorded for this clonotype. The chain uses TRBV7-9 and TRBJ1-2; tentative D call: TRBD1 (5 bases). Germline V gene sequence: CDR1 SEHNR, CDR2 FQNEAQ (reference sequence). The CDR3 is 13 residues long. V gave up 3 bases and J gave up 6 bases, with 11 bases separating them. The CDR3 bases are TGTGCCAGCAGCTTTCGACAGAGCAATGGCTACACCTTC. Translation: CASSFRQSNGYTF.

This clonotype was seen a handful of times. One end of the junction fails to match germline, which may point to a read error. The chain employs TRBV4-1 and TRBJ1-5; D is possibly TRBD1 (5 bases). CDR3 length: 15 amino acids. Looked up from germline, CDR1 is MGHRA and CDR2 is YSYEKL. CDR3 amino acids: CASSQGGASSQPQHF. The CDR3 nucleotides read TGCGCCAGCAGCCAAGGCGGGGCCAGCAGTCAGCCCCAGCATTTT.

The V gene is TRBV15, the J gene TRBJ1-1; 7 bases map to TRBD1. With 3 bases clipped from V and 4 bases from J, the junction kept 8 bases outside the gene matches. The CDR3 consists of 15 residues. CDR1 is LNHNV and CDR2 is YYDKDF in the germline V gene (reference sequence). CDR3 amino acids: CATSSDRGLGTEAFF. The CDR3 nucleotides read TGTGCCACCAGCAGCGATAGGGGGCTGGGCACTGAAGCTTTCTTT.